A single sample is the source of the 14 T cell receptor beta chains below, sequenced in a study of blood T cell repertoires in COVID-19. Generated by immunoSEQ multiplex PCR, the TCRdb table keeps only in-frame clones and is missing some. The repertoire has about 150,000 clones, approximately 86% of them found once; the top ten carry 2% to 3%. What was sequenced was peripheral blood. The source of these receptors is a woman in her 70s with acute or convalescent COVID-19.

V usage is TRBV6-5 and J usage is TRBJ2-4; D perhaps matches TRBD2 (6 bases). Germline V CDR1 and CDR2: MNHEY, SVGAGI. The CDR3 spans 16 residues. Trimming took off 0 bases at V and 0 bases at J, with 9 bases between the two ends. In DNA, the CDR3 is TGTGCCAGCAGTTACTCTGGGCGGGGAGCCAAAAACATTCAGTACTTC. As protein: CASSYSGRGAKNIQYF.

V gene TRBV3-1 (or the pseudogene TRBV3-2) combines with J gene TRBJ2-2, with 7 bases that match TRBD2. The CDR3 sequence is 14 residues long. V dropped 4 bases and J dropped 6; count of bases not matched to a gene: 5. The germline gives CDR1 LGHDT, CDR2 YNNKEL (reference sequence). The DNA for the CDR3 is TGTGCCAGCAGCCGTGCACGGGGGGCCGGGGAGCTGTTTTTT. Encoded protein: CASSRARGAGELFF.

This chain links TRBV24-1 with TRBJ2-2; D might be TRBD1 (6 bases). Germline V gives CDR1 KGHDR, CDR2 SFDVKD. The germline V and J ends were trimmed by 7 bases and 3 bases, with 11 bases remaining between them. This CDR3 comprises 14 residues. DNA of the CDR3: TGTGCCACCAGGGGGGCTTCGGACACCGGGGAGCTGTTTTTT. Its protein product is CATRGASDTGELFF.

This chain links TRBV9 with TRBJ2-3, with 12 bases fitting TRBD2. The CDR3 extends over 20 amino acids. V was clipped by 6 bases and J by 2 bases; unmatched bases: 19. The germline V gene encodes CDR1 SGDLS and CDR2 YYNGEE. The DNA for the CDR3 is TGTGCCAGCAACCCCCTGGGGGACGGCGGACTAGCGGGACCCACAGATACGCAGTATTTT. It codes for CASNPLGDGGLAGPTDTQYF.

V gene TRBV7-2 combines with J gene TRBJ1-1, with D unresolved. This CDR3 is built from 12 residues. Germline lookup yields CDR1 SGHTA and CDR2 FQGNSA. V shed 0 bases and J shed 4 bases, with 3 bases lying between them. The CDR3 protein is CASSLALTEAFF. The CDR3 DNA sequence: TGTGCCAGCAGCTTAGCACTCACTGAAGCTTTCTTT.

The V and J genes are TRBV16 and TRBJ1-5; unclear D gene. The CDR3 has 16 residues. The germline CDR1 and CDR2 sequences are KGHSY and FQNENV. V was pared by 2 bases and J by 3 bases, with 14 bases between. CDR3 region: CASSQIEDNLNQPQHF. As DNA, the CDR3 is TGTGCCAGCAGCCAAATTGAAGACAACCTCAATCAGCCCCAGCATTTT.

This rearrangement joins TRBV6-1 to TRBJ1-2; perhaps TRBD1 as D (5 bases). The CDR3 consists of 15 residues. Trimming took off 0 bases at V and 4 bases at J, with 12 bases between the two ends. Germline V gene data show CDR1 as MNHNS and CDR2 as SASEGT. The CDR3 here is CASSEARQGSYGYTF. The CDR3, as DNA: TGTGCCAGCAGTGAAGCGCGGCAGGGATCCTATGGCTACACCTTC.

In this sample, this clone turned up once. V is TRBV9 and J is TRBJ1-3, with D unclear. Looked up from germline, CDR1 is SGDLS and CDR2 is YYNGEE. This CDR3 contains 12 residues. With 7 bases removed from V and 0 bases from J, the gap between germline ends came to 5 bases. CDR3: CASRSSGNTIYF. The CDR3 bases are TGTGCCAGCCGGAGCTCTGGAAACACCATATATTTT.

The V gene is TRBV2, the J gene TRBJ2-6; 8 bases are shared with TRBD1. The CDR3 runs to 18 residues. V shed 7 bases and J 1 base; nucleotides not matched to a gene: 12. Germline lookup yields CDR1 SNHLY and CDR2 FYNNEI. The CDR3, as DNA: TGTGCCAGCATTATCCACCGGGACAGGATTTCTGGGGCCAACGTCCTGACTTTC. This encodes CASIIHRDRISGANVLTF.

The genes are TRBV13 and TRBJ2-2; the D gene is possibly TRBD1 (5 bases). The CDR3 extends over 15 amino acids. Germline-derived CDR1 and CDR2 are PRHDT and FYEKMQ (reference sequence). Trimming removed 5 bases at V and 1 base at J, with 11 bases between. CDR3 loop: CASSGLTENTGELFF. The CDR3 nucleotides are TGTGCCAGCAGCGGCCTGACAGAGAACACCGGGGAGCTGTTTTTT.

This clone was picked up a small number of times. The chain's CDR3 is CASSPPGGRGWAFF. For the CDR3, the DNA is TGTGCCAGCAGCCCCCCTGGGGGGCGGGGGTGGGCTTTCTTT. V and J are TRBV27 and TRBJ1-1; possible D gene TRBD1, 6 bases. The V gene lost 6 bases and the J gene lost 11 bases, with 22 bases spanning the gap. CDR1 is MNHEY, CDR2 SMNVEV, per germline (reference sequence). The CDR3 totals 14 residues.

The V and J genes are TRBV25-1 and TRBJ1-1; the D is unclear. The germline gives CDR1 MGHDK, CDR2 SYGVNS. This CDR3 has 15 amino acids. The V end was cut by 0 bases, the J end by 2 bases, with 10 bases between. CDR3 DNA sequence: TGTGCCAGCAGTGAATACGGTACGGGAAACACTGAAGCTTTCTTT. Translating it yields CASSEYGTGNTEAFF.

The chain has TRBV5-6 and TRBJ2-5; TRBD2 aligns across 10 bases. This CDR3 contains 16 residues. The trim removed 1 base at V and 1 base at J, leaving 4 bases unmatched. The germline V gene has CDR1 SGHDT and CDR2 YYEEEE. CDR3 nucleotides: TGTGCCAGCAGCTTGAAGCGGGGGGGCCTCCAAGAGACCCAGTACTTC. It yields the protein CASSLKRGGLQETQYF.

The CDR3, as DNA: TGTGCCAGCAGCGCCACAATGAACACTGAAGCTTTCTTT. Amino acids: CASSATMNTEAFF. V and J are TRBV7-9 and TRBJ1-1; no clear D. The V and J ends lost 5 bases and 0 bases respectively, with 7 bases between them. The CDR3 contains 13 residues. CDR1 is SEHNR and CDR2 is FQNEAQ in the germline V gene (reference sequence). Filled out from reference TRBV7-9 and TRBJ1-1, the complete variable domain reads DTGVSQNPRHKITKRGQNVTFRCDPISEHNRLYWYRQTLGQGPEFLTYFQNEAQLEKSRLLSDRFSAERPKGSFSTLEIQRTEQGDSAMYLCASSATMNTEAFFGQGTRLTVV.